Listed below are T cell receptor beta chains from one sample, sequenced in a study of OX40 agonist ivuxolimab in advanced cancers. Profiling relied on immunoSEQ multiplex PCR, and the TCRdb table lists in-frame clones only, not all of them. The sample lists around 35,000 clones, around 81% occurring once. The source was CD4+ or CD8+ T cells sorted from blood, collected in a trial of the OX40 agonist ivuxolimab. These receptors all stem from an adult with an advanced solid tumor such as melanoma, head and neck, liver or kidney cancer. CDR3s include the opening cysteine and the closing phenylalanine or tryptophan. D genes are given only for firm matches. Some rows have no size entry. The others give once, few or many, or a class for an expanded clone.

CDR3: CASSLGQGSSGNTIYF
DNA: TGTGCCAGCAGCTTAGGGCAGGGTAGTTCTGGAAACACCATATATTTT
D: .
size: .
V: TRBV7-6
J: TRBJ1-3

CDR3: CASSTPGGRNEQFF
DNA: TGTGCCAGTAGTACCCCGGGGGGTAGGAATGAGCAGTTCTTC
D: TRBD2
size: .
V: TRBV19
J: TRBJ2-1

CDR3: CASRPSSNYNEQFF
DNA: TGTGCCAGCAGGCCTAGCAGTAACTACAATGAGCAGTTCTTC
D: .
size: .
V: TRBV6-6
J: TRBJ2-1

CDR3: CASRTGRNTGELFF
DNA: TGTGCCAGCAGGACAGGCCGGAACACCGGGGAGCTGTTTTTT
D: .
size: few
V: TRBV11-2
J: TRBJ2-2

CDR3: CASSQDRSGGNSYNEQFF
DNA: TGTGCCAGCAGCCAAGATCGTAGCGGGGGAAACTCCTACAATGAGCAGTTCTTC
D: TRBD2
size: .
V: TRBV4-2
J: TRBJ2-1

CDR3: CASSLAGRFYEQYF
DNA: TGTGCCAGCAGCTTAGCGGGCCGATTTTACGAGCAGTACTTC
D: .
size: .
V: TRBV7-9
J: TRBJ2-7

CDR3: CASSRGGGQGYEQYF
DNA: TGCGCCAGCAGCCGGGGGGGCGGACAGGGCTACGAGCAGTACTTC
D: .
size: .
V: TRBV5-1
J: TRBJ2-7

CDR3: CASSLGTSGGEQYF
DNA: TGCGCCAGCAGCCTCGGGACTAGCGGGGGGGAGCAGTACTTC
D: TRBD2
size: .
V: TRBV4-1
J: TRBJ2-7

CDR3: CASTSVGEQYF
DNA: TGTGCCAGCACCTCGGTTGGCGAGCAGTACTTC
D: .
size: few
V: TRBV25-1
J: TRBJ2-7

CDR3: CSVGAGLRQPQHF
DNA: TGCAGCGTTGGGGCGGGACTCAGGCAGCCCCAGCATTTT
D: .
size: .
V: TRBV29-1
J: TRBJ1-5

CDR3: CASSGRMRQETQYF
DNA: TGTGCCAGCAGCGGCAGGATGAGGCAAGAGACCCAGTACTTC
D: .
size: .
V: TRBV11-2
J: TRBJ2-5